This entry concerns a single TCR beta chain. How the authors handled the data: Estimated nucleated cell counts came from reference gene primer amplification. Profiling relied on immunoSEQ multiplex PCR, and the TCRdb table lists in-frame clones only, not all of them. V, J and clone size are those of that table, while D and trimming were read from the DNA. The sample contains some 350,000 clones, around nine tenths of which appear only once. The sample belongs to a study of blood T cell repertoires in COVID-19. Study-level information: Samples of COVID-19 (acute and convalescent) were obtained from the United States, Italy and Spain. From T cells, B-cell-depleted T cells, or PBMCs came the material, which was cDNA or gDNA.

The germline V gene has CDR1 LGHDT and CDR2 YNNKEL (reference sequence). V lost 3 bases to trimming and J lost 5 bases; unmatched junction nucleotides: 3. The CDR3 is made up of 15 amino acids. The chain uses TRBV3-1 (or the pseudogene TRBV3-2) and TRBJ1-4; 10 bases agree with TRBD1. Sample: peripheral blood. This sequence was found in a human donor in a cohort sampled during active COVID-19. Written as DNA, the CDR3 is TGTGCCAGCAGCCAGACGGGACAGGGGAATGAAAAACTGTTTTTT. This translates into CASSQTGQGNEKLFF.